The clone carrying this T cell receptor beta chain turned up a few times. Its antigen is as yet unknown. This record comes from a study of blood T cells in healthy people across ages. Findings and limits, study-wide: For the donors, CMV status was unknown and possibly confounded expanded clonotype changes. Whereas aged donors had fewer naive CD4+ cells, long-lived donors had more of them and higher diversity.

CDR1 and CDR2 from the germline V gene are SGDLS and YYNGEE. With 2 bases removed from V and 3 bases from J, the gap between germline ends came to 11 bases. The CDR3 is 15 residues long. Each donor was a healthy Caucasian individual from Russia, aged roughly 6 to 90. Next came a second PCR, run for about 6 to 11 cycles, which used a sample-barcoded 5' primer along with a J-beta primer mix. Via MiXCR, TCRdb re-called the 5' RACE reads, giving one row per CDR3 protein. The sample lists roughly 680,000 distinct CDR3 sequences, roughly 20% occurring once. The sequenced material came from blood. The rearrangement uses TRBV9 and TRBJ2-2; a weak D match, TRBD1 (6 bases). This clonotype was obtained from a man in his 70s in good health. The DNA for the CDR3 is TGTGCCAGCAGCGTCGCCGGGACACACACCGGGGAGCTGTTTTTT. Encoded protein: CASSVAGTHTGELFF.